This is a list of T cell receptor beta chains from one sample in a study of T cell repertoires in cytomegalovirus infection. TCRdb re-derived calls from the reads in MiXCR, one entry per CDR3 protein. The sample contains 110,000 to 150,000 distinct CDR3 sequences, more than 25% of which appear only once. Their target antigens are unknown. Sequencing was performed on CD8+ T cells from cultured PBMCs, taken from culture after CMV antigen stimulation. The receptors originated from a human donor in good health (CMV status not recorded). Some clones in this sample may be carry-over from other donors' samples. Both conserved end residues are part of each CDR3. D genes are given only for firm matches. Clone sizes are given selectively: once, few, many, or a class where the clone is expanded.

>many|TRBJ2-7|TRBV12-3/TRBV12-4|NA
TGTGCCAGCAGTTTAAAGGGTGCATCCGAGCAGTACTTC
CASSLKGASEQYF
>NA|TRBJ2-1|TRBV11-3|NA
TGTGCCAGCAGCTTAGATCGATTAGGTGAGCAGTTCTTC
CASSLDRLGEQFF
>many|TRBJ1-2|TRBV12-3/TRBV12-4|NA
TGTGCCAGCACCCTAGGGGGGGGTAATGGCTACACCTTC
CASTLGGGNGYTF
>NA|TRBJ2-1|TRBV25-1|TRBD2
TGTGCCAGCAGTCGACTAGCGGGTAATGAGCAGTTCTTC
CASSRLAGNEQFF
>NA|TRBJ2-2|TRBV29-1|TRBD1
TGCAGCGTTCGCACGAGTGACAGGGAATTCACCGGGGAGCTGTTTTTT
CSVRTSDREFTGELFF
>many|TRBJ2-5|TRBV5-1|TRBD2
TGCGCCAGCAGCTTGGATGCGCGGGGGGGCCTGGAGACCCAGTACTTC
CASSLDARGGLETQYF
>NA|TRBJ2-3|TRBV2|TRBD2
TGTGCCAGCAGTGAACTTAGCGGGGGGGTCACAGATACGCAGTATTTT
CASSELSGGVTDTQYF
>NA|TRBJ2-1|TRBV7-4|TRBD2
TGTGCCAGCAGCTCTAAAGAGACTAGCGCGAATGAGCAGTTCTTC
CASSSKETSANEQFF
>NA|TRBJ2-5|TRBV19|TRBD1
TGTGCCAGTAGTCGAACCGACAGGGGAACGTGGGAGACCCAGTACTTC
CASSRTDRGTWETQYF
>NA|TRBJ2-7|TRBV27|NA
TGTGCCACCCAGGCCGTAGGGAACCGCGAGCAGTACTTC
CATQAVGNREQYF
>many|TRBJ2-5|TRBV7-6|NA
TGTGCCAGCAGCCCAGCTTCGTTTGCCCAAGAGACCCAGTACTTC
CASSPASFAQETQYF
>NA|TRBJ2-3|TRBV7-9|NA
TGTGCCAGCAGCTTCGTAGGAGATACGCAGTATTTT
CASSFVGDTQYF
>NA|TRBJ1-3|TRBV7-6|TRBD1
TGTGCCAGCAGGATTGACAGGGGTCCTGGAAACACCATATATTTT
CASRIDRGPGNTIYF
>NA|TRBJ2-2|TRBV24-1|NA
TGTGCCACCAGCGATGGAGTACAGGAGAACACCGGGGAGCTGTTTTTT
CATSDGVQENTGELFF
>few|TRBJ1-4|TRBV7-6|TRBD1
TGTGCCAGCAGCCACCTCACTACAGGGGGCGCGAATGAAAAACTGTTTTTT
CASSHLTTGGANEKLFF
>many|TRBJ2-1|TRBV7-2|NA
TGTGCCAGCAGCTTAGCGCTATACAATGAGCAGTTCTTC
CASSLALYNEQFF
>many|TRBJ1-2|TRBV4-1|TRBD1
TGCGCCAGCAGCCAAGGGACAGGGAACCCCTATGGCTACACCTTC
CASSQGTGNPYGYTF
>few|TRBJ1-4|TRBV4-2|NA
TGTGCCAGCAGCCAGCCTTTTGATTATAATGAAAAACTGTTTTTT
CASSQPFDYNEKLFF
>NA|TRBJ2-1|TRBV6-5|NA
TGTGCCAGCAGTTACGAGGATAGCTCCTACAATGAGCAGTTCTTC
CASSYEDSSYNEQFF
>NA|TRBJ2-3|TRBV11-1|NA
TGTGCCAGCAGCGCTCCGACAGATACGCAGTATTTT
CASSAPTDTQYF
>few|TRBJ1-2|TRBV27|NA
TGTGCCAGCAGTTTATCGAGTTCGGGTAGGGACCCCGGCCCTAACTATGGCTACACCTTC
CASSLSSSGRDPGPNYGYTF
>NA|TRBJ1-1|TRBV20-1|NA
TGCAGTGCTAGAGATCCCGGAACGGAAAACACTGAAGCTTTCTTT
CSARDPGTENTEAFF
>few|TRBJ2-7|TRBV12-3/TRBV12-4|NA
TGTGCCAGCAGTCACCGGGACCCAGGCTCCTACGAGCAGTACTTC
CASSHRDPGSYEQYF
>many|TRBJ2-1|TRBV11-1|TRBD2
TGTGCCAGCAACCCCCGGGGCGGGGGATACAATGAGCAGTTCTTC
CASNPRGGGYNEQFF
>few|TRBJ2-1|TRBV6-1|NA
TGTGCCAGCAGCCCGGTCAACTCCTACAATGAGCAGTTCTTC
CASSPVNSYNEQFF
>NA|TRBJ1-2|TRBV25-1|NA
TGTGCCAGCAGTGAATCCCCCCACGTTAAAAACTATGGCTACACCTTC
CASSESPHVKNYGYTF
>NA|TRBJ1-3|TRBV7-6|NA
TGTGCCAGCAGCTCCGATGACATCAACACCATATATTTT
CASSSDDINTIYF
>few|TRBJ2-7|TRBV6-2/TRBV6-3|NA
TGTGCCAGCAGGGAGGGATCCTACGAGCAGTACTTC
CASREGSYEQYF
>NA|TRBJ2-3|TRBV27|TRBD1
TGTGCCAGCAGTAAAGGACAGGTTAGCACAGATACGCAGTATTTT
CASSKGQVSTDTQYF
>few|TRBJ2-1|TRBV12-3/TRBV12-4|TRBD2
TGTGCCAGCAGTTCCCGCGGGACGGGGGGACCCCGGGAGCAGTTCTTC
CASSSRGTGGPREQFF
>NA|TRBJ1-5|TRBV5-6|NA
TGTGCCAGCAGCTTGGGACGGATGCAGCCCCAGCATTTT
CASSLGRMQPQHF
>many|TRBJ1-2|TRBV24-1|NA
TGTGCCACCAGTGGAGCGGAGGGACCTTTCAACTATGGCTACACCTTC
CATSGAEGPFNYGYTF
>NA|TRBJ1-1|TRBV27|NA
TGTGCCAGCAGCCCAGGGCAAATGAACACTGAAGCTTTCTTT
CASSPGQMNTEAFF
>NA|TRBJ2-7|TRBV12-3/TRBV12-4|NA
TGTGCCAGCAGGAATACAGGGTTTTTAGCCGAGCAGTACTTC
CASRNTGFLAEQYF
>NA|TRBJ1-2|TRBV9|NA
TGTGCCAGCAGCGTAGGTCAAAACTATGGCTACACCTTC
CASSVGQNYGYTF
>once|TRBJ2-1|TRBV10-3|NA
TGTGCCAACGCGGACAGTGACTCCTACAATGAGCAGTTCTTC
CANADSDSYNEQFF
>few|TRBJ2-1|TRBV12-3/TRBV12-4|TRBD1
TGTGCCAGCAGTTTATTACAGGGGGCCCATGAGCAGTTCTTC
CASSLLQGAHEQFF
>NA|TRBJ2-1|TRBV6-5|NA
TGTGCCAGCAGTTACCTGGGTGCTAGGGAGCAGTTCTTC
CASSYLGAREQFF
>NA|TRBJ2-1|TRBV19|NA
TGTGCCAGTAGTAGACCGCCTCAGGGGACGAGGGATGAGCAGTTCTTC
CASSRPPQGTRDEQFF
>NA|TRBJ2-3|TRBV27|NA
TGTGCCAGCAGTACCCCTCTAGAAATGAGCACAGATACGCAGTATTTT
CASSTPLEMSTDTQYF
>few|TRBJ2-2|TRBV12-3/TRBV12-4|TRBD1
TGTGCCAGCAGTTTAAGGGGGCAACACACCGGGGAGCTGTTTTTT
CASSLRGQHTGELFF
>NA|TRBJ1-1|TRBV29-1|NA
TGCAGCGATGGCAACACTGAAGCTTTCTTT
CSDGNTEAFF
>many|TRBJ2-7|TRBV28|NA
TGTGCCAGCAGGCCAGGGCAGGGGTCATCCTACGAGCAGTACTTC
CASRPGQGSSYEQYF
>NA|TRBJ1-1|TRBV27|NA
TGTGCCAGCAGTTTAACGGGAACTGGCCCGGGGGCCGGAGCTTTCTTT
CASSLTGTGPGAGAFF
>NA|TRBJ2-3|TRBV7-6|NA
TGTGCCAGCAGCTTAGAGATAGGGGGAGATACGCAGTATTTT
CASSLEIGGDTQYF
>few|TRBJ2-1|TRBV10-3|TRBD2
TGTGCCGTCCTTCGCGGGGGGGCGGATGAGCAGTTCTTC
CAVLRGGADEQFF
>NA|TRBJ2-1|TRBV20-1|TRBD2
TGCAGTGCTGATGGTAACGAGCGGGGCTACAATGAGCAGTTCTTC
CSADGNERGYNEQFF
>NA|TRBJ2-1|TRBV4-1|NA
TGCGCCAGCAGCCAAGGAAGCCCGGAGGGGCAGTTCTTC
CASSQGSPEGQFF
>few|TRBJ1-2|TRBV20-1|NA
TGCAGTGCTAGAAACCCCCGGGACGGCTATGGCTACACCTTC
CSARNPRDGYGYTF
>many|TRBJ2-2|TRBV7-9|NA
TGTGCCAGCAGCTTATCTCCCCGGGAGAGGGAGCTGTTTTTT
CASSLSPRERELFF
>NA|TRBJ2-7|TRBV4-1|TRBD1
TGCGCCAGCAGCCATACAGGGGACTACGAGCAGTACTTC
CASSHTGDYEQYF
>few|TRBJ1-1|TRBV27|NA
TGTGCCAGCAGTTTAGGCTGGGGGACTGAAGCTTTCTTT
CASSLGWGTEAFF
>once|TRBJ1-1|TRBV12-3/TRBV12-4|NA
TGTGCCACCGGGGTCGGGACAATGAACACTGAAGCTTTCTTT
CATGVGTMNTEAFF
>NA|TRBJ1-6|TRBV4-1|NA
TGCGCCAGCAGCCAAGGCAATTCCCTCCACTTT
CASSQGNSLHF
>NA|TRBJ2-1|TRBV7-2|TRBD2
TGTGCCAGCAGCCCACACCTGACGGGGGGATACAATGAGCAGTTCTTC
CASSPHLTGGYNEQFF
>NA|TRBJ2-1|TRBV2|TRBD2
TGTGCCAGCAGACGGACTAGCGGGTCCGACAATGAGCAGTTCTTC
CASRRTSGSDNEQFF
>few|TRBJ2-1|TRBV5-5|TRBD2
TGTGCCAGCAGCTTCCCATTAAGCGGGGGCGAGCAGTTCTTC
CASSFPLSGGEQFF